The 21 T cell receptor beta chains listed next were all sequenced from one sample in a study of blood T cell repertoires in COVID-19. Profiling relied on immunoSEQ multiplex PCR, and the TCRdb table lists in-frame clones only, not all of them. The top ten hold about 16% of the sample, which has fewer than 100,000 clones, around nine tenths seen once. Material: peripheral blood. The source of these receptors is a human donor in a cohort sampled during active COVID-19.

DNA for the CDR3: TGTGCCAGCAGCCGTGGGCCGGGACTAGCGGGAGAGAAGGGCAGCACCGGGGAGCTGTTTTTT. This gives the protein CASSRGPGLAGEKGSTGELFF. The V call is TRBV7-3, the J call TRBJ2-2, with 14 bases identical to TRBD2. Per the germline V gene, CDR1 is SGHTA and CDR2 is FQGTGA. The CDR3 spans 21 residues. With V trimmed by 5 bases and J by 4 bases, 18 bases remained unmatched.

This chain connects TRBV9 to TRBJ2-1; 8 bases map to TRBD2. Germline-derived CDR1 and CDR2 are SGDLS and YYNGEE. This CDR3 region has 15 residues. V gave up 0 bases and J gave up 5 bases; unmatched junction bases: 4. CDR3 loop: CASSVAPAGDNEQFF. The CDR3, as DNA: TGTGCCAGCAGCGTAGCTCCAGCGGGGGACAATGAGCAGTTCTTC.

The CDR3 nucleotides read TGTGCCAGCTCACCTAACTCACCAAGCTGGGGGCTCGAGCAGTACTTC. Its protein is CASSPNSPSWGLEQYF. This sequence joins TRBV18 and TRBJ2-7, with TRBD1 as a possible D gene (6 bases). The germline V gene encodes CDR1 KGHSH and CDR2 LQKENI. V was clipped by 3 bases and J by 6 bases, with 21 bases between them. This CDR3 region has 16 residues.

This clone occurred once. J is TRBJ2-1 and V is TRBV7-3, with TRBD1 identical over 7 bases. The CDR3 is 16 amino acids. V lost 6 bases to trimming and J lost 8 bases; unmatched junction nucleotides: 16. Germline V CDR1 and CDR2: SGHTA, FQGTGA. CDR3 residues: CASSSDRTWMIDEQFF. The CDR3 DNA follows: TGTGCCAGCAGTTCGGACAGGACATGGATGATCGATGAGCAGTTCTTC. Complete variable domain (other parts from reference TRBV7-3 and TRBJ2-1): GAGVSQTPSNKVTEKGKYVELRCDPISGHTALYWYRQSLGQGPEFLIYFQGTGAADDSGLPNDRFFAVRPEGSVSTLKIQRTERGDSAVYLCASSSDRTWMIDEQFFGPGTRLTVL.

This sequence joins TRBV29-1 and TRBJ2-5; TRBD1 is a possible D gene (6 bases). The CDR3 is 11 amino acids. Germline CDR1 reads SQVTM; CDR2 reads ANQGSEA. Trimming left V 4 bases short and J 5 bases short, with 8 bases between. The CDR3 region has the DNA TGCAGCGTTGGGACAGTGGAGACCCAGTACTTC. It specifies CSVGTVETQYF.

A single count supports this clone. This chain uses TRBV7-8 with TRBJ1-4; the D is unclear. CDR3 length: 13 residues. The V gene lost 5 bases and the J gene lost 7 bases, with 11 bases spanning the gap. Per the germline V gene, CDR1 is SGHVS and CDR2 is FQNEAQ. In DNA form, the CDR3 reads TGTGCCAGCAGCCTGAGGTGGAGTGAAAAACTGTTTTTT. It codes for CASSLRWSEKLFF.

J is TRBJ2-2 and V is TRBV27; TRBD2 aligns across 10 bases. The junction had 7 bases not matched to a gene; V was cut back by 5 bases and J by 1 base. Germline-derived CDR1 and CDR2 are MNHEY and SMNVEV (reference sequence). The CDR3 length is 17 residues. CDR3 bases: TGTGCCAGCAGTCCCTTCCCTAGCGGGAGGAACACCGGGGAGCTGTTTTTT. Translation: CASSPFPSGRNTGELFF.

The chain combines TRBV19 with TRBJ2-1, with a weak D call TRBD2 (6 bases). The germline V gene encodes CDR1 LNHDA and CDR2 SQIVND (reference sequence). Trimming took off 4 bases at V and 8 bases at J, with 12 bases between the two ends. The CDR3 is made up of 13 amino acids. CDR3 in DNA: TGTGCCAGTAGTAGGGACGGGAGTCATGAGCAGTTCTTC. Its protein product is CASSRDGSHEQFF.

The chain uses TRBV30 and TRBJ1-5; 8 bases are shared with TRBD1. The V segment lost 2 bases and the J segment 2 bases; nucleotides outside the gene matches: 2. Germline CDR1 reads GTSNPN; CDR2 reads SVGIG (reference sequence). The CDR3 spans 14 residues. Here the CDR3 DNA reads TGTGCCTGGAGTTGGGGACAGGGCAATCAGCCCCAGCATTTT. This gives the protein CAWSWGQGNQPQHF.

The rearrangement uses TRBV6-6 and TRBJ2-3, with 7 bases identical to TRBD2. Trimming took 5 bases from V and 3 from J; bases not matched to a gene: 20. The V gene's germline CDR1 is MNHNY and CDR2 SVGAGI (reference sequence). There are 19 residues in the CDR3. In DNA form, the CDR3 reads TGTGCCAGCAGTCCCTTCGTCGGGACTAACATAAGAGGGACAGATACGCAGTATTTT. Residues: CASSPFVGTNIRGTDTQYF.

V gene TRBV12-3 or TRBV12-4 combines with J gene TRBJ2-7, with 8 bases fitting TRBD1. This CDR3 spans 13 amino acids. V dropped 5 bases and J dropped 3; count of bases not matched to a gene: 3. The CDR3 sequence is CASSAGQVYEQYF. The CDR3 coding sequence is TGTGCCAGCAGTGCGGGACAGGTCTACGAGCAGTACTTC.

The rearrangement uses TRBV4-3 and TRBJ2-1; 7 nucleotides agree with TRBD2. The CDR3 runs 15 residues. The germline V gene encodes CDR1 LGHNA and CDR2 YSLEER. V trimming: 6 bases; J trimming: 4 bases; junction bases outside the gene matches: 9. The CDR3 loop is CASSAGLAEYNEQFF. CDR3 DNA sequence: TGCGCCAGCAGTGCAGGGCTAGCGGAGTACAATGAGCAGTTCTTC.

This chain uses TRBV11-1 with TRBJ2-5, with D possibly being TRBD2 (6 bases). Trimming took off 4 bases at V and 2 bases at J, with 8 bases between the two ends. From germline, CDR1 is SGHAT and CDR2 FQDESV (reference sequence). This CDR3 has 13 residues. The CDR3: CASSSGGQETQYF. The DNA for the CDR3 is TGTGCCAGCAGCTCCGGGGGTCAAGAGACCCAGTACTTC.

This clone was seen a few times. This chain uses TRBV29-1 with TRBJ2-1; 10 bases are shared with TRBD1. Germline CDR1 and CDR2: SQVTM and ANQGSEA. J lost 5 bases, V lost 4 bases, and 8 bases had no gene match. The CDR3 is 15 amino acids. The DNA for the CDR3 is TGCAGCGTTGGGGGTGACAGGGGGCACAACAATGAGCAGTTCTTC. Protein product: CSVGGDRGHNNEQFF.

The table lists this clone with a few counts. The chain employs TRBV30 and TRBJ1-6; the D gene is possibly TRBD1 (6 bases). This CDR3 has 13 amino acids. Trimming took 0 bases from V and 6 from J, leaving 6 bases between them. The V gene's germline CDR1 is GTSNPN and CDR2 SVGIG (reference sequence). The CDR3 region has the DNA TGTGCCTGGAGTGTAGGGGGTAATTCACCCCTCCACTTT. This encodes CAWSVGGNSPLHF.

The chain uses TRBV5-1 and TRBJ2-7; 14 bases agree with TRBD2. Trimming removed 4 bases from V and 5 bases from J; junction bases left unmatched: 5. CDR1 is SGHRS, CDR2 YFSETQ, per germline. CDR3 length: 15 amino acids. CDR3 DNA sequence: TGCGCCAGCAGCCTAGGGACTAGCGGGAGACACGAGCAGTACTTC. This gives the protein CASSLGTSGRHEQYF.

Only one count was recorded for this clone. The chain carries TRBV5-4 and TRBJ1-1, with 10 bases fitting TRBD1. The J segment lost 1 base and the V segment lost 4 bases, leaving 16 bases of the junction unmatched. The CDR3 spans 19 residues. CDR1 is SGHNT, CDR2 YYREEE, per germline (reference sequence). The CDR3 bases are TGTGCCAGCAGCAGGACGACCTGGGGGACAGGGGTGCCGAACACTGAAGCTTTCTTT. Translating gives CASSRTTWGTGVPNTEAFF.

The gene calls are TRBV7-2 and TRBJ1-6; no reliable D call. Germline CDR1 and CDR2: SGHTA and FQGNSA. V shed 8 bases and J shed 7 bases, with 12 bases lying between them. The CDR3 is 13 amino acids. CDR3 coding DNA: TGTGCCAGCGGGCCCGATCGGAATTCACCCCTCCACTTT. It translates to CASGPDRNSPLHF.

The V call is TRBV5-8, the J call TRBJ2-1; unclear D gene. Germline-derived CDR1 and CDR2 are SGHTS and YDEGEE. With 0 bases removed from V and 4 bases from J, the gap between germline ends came to 8 bases. This CDR3 region has 14 residues. The CDR3 is CASSLAASYNEQFF. The DNA of the CDR3 is TGTGCCAGCAGCTTGGCCGCTAGTTACAATGAGCAGTTCTTC.

The V call is TRBV7-6, the J call TRBJ2-2; TRBD1 aligns across 7 bases. The germline CDR1 and CDR2 sequences are SGHVS and FNYEAQ. V lost 7 bases to trimming and J lost 4 bases; unmatched junction nucleotides: 9. This CDR3 region has 15 residues. CDR3 sequence: CASTQRGRVTGELFF. Here the CDR3 DNA reads TGTGCCAGCACCCAGAGGGGGCGGGTCACCGGGGAGCTGTTTTTT.

The V call is TRBV27, the J call TRBJ2-7; tentatively, D is TRBD2 (5 bases). From germline, CDR1 is MNHEY and CDR2 SMNVEV (reference sequence). CDR3 length equals 14 residues. The V end was cut by 7 bases, the J end by 2 bases, with 15 bases between. CDR3 coding DNA: TGTGCCAGCAACCACCGAGGGATTACCTACGAGCAGTACTTC. This sequence encodes CASNHRGITYEQYF.